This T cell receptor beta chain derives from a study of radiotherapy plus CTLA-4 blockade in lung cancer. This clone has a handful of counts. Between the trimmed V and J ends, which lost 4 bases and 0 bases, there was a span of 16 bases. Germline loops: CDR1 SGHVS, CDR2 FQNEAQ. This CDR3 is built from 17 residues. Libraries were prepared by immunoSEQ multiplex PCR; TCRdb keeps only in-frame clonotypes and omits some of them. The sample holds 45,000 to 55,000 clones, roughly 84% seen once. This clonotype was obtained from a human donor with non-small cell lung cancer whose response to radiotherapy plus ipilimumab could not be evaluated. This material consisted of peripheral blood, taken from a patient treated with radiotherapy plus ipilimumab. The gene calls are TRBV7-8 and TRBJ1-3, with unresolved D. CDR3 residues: CASSSHWRESSGNTIYF. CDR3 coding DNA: TGTGCCAGCAGCTCCCATTGGCGGGAAAGCTCTGGAAACACCATATATTTT.